The rows below give T cell receptor beta chains drawn from one sample of a study of blood T cells in healthy people across ages. TCRdb re-analysed the 5' RACE reads in MiXCR, keeping a single row per CDR3 protein. The sample includes 800,000 or so distinct CDR3 sequences, about 25% of them seen just once. These data also featured in a second study, about T cells of mothers and their children.

Sequencing used blood. Every receptor here comes from a boy younger than 18 in good health. CDR3s include the opening cysteine and the closing phenylalanine or tryptophan. A D gene is named only where the DNA matches it firmly. For some rows the clone size is stated as once, few or many, or as a class when expanded; others skip it.

V gene	clone size	J gene	D gene	CDR3 DNA	CDR3 protein
TRBV15	once	TRBJ2-7	NA	TGTGCCACCAGCAGAGGTCTGACAATAAGCTCCGAGCAGTACTTC	CATSRGLTISSEQYF
TRBV28	NA	TRBJ1-5	TRBD1	TGTGCCAGCACCCTCTTGGGACAGGGGGCTATATTCGGCAATCAGCCCCAGCATTTT	CASTLLGQGAIFGNQPQHF
TRBV6-5	NA	TRBJ2-7	TRBD1	TGTGCCAGCACGAAGACAGGGGGTAGCTACGAGCAGTACTTC	CASTKTGGSYEQYF
TRBV28	NA	TRBJ1-6	NA	TGTGCCAGCAGTAGCGACGGGGCTTCACCCCTCCACTTT	CASSSDGASPLHF
TRBV7-2	NA	TRBJ2-3	TRBD2	TGTGCCAGCAGCTTAACGTCCCGGGACTACGGAAGGGATACGCAGTATTTT	CASSLTSRDYGRDTQYF
TRBV7-9	NA	TRBJ1-2	TRBD1	TGTGCCAGCAGCTTATTGGGGGACAGCCCTAACTATGGCTACACCTTC	CASSLLGDSPNYGYTF
TRBV29-1	NA	TRBJ2-5	NA	TGCAGCGGGCTAGGGACAAACCAAGAGACCCAGTACTTC	CSGLGTNQETQYF
TRBV7-3	NA	TRBJ1-1	NA	TGTGCCAGGAAAAGCGGTAGGACAACGATGAACACTGAAGCTTTCTTT	CARKSGRTTMNTEAFF
TRBV24-1	NA	TRBJ2-5	NA	TGTGCCACCAGGGACCAGTACTTC	CATRDQYF
TRBV15	NA	TRBJ2-5	TRBD2	TGTGCCACCAGCAGCGAACTAGCGGAAAGGTACCAAGAGACCCAGTACTTC	CATSSELAERYQETQYF
TRBV11-2	few	TRBJ2-7	NA	TGTGCCAGCAGCTTAGTTAGGGGGACACGTCCCTACGAGCAGTACTTC	CASSLVRGTRPYEQYF
TRBV27	few	TRBJ2-7	NA	TGTGCCAGCAGTGCGACTCTGGGCGGAGCCTACGAGCAGTACTTC	CASSATLGGAYEQYF
TRBV4-3	NA	TRBJ2-5	NA	TGCGCCAGCAGCCAAGATTGGGGGTCTCAAGAGACCCAGTACTTC	CASSQDWGSQETQYF
TRBV7-9	NA	TRBJ2-7	NA	TGTGCCAGCAGCCCGAGAGAAGGACATCCCTACGAGCAGTACTTC	CASSPREGHPYEQYF
TRBV29-1	NA	TRBJ1-2	NA	TGCAGCGTTTTTTGGGGGGCCTATGGCTACACCTTC	CSVFWGAYGYTF
TRBV6-2/TRBV6-3	NA	TRBJ2-1	TRBD2	TGTGCCAGCAGTCCGGGACTAGCAAGTGATGAGCAGTTCTTC	CASSPGLASDEQFF
TRBV28	once	TRBJ2-7	NA	TGTGCCAGCAGTCAACGGCCGGGACAAGTGGGGCCCTACGAGCAGTACTTC	CASSQRPGQVGPYEQYF
TRBV29-1	few	TRBJ1-1	NA	TGCAGCGTTGAAGCCTACGGAGTTATGAACACTGAAGCTTTCTTT	CSVEAYGVMNTEAFF
TRBV2	NA	TRBJ2-5	NA	TGTGCCAGCAGCGGCGTTTGGCCAGAGCAAGAGACCCAGTACTTC	CASSGVWPEQETQYF
TRBV30	few	TRBJ2-5	TRBD1	TGTGCCTGGAGTTACGGGACAGGAGAAGAGACCCAGTACTTC	CAWSYGTGEETQYF
TRBV20-1	NA	TRBJ1-4	NA	TGCAGTGCTAGAGCCGGGAGTGATGAAAAACTGTTTTTT	CSARAGSDEKLFF
TRBV9	NA	TRBJ1-1	NA	TGTGCCAGCAGCGTTGATAGGGAAACTGAAGCTTTCTTT	CASSVDRETEAFF
TRBV27	few	TRBJ2-7	NA	TGTGCCAGCAGGGCCCTCGATCATACTAGGTTCTACGAGCAGTACTTC	CASRALDHTRFYEQYF
TRBV6-5	NA	TRBJ2-5	TRBD2	TGTGCCAGCGGTTCACAAACCGGGACTAGCGGGAGCCGGGCGGGGACCCAGTACTTC	CASGSQTGTSGSRAGTQYF
TRBV6-6	NA	TRBJ2-3	NA	TGTGCCAGCAGTTACTCAGGCCCAGCTCAAGATACGCAGTATTTT	CASSYSGPAQDTQYF
TRBV20-1	few	TRBJ2-3	NA	TGCAGTGCTAGAGTTGGCGGAGCTCCAGATACGCAGTATTTT	CSARVGGAPDTQYF
TRBV7-6	NA	TRBJ2-2	NA	TGTGCCAGCAGCTTAGGCTCGGTTGGAGAAACCGGGGAGCTGTTTTTT	CASSLGSVGETGELFF
TRBV29-1	few	TRBJ1-3	NA	TGCAGCGTTGAAACAGGATATGAAAACACCATATATTTT	CSVETGYENTIYF
TRBV18	NA	TRBJ2-1	TRBD2	TGTGCCAGCTCACCAAGGGCTAGCGGGGGTCGGGATGAGCAGTTCTTC	CASSPRASGGRDEQFF
TRBV7-2	NA	TRBJ1-2	NA	TGTGCCAGCAGCTTATCCCCCGACAGTGGCTATGGCTACACCTTC	CASSLSPDSGYGYTF
TRBV3-1	NA	TRBJ2-3	NA	TGTGCCAGCAGCCAACGGGAAGGGGCAGATACGCAGTATTTT	CASSQREGADTQYF
TRBV9	few	TRBJ2-2	TRBD1	TGTGCCAGCAGCGCAGCCTCAGGGGGCCTAGTAACCGGGGAGCTGTTTTTT	CASSAASGGLVTGELFF
TRBV9	few	TRBJ2-7	NA	TGTGCCAGCAGCGGCCTCGGCTACGAGCAGTACTTC	CASSGLGYEQYF
TRBV20-1	NA	TRBJ1-2	NA	TGCAGTGCTAGGCCGTCCTACTATGGCTACACCTTC	CSARPSYYGYTF
TRBV7-6	NA	TRBJ2-2	NA	TGTGCCAGCAGCTCCCCCAGGTTGGGGATGGGGACCGGGGAGCTGTTTTTT	CASSSPRLGMGTGELFF
TRBV6-5	NA	TRBJ1-6	TRBD1	TGTGCCAGCAGTTACAACATGGGACAGGGCAGTTCACCCCTCCACTTT	CASSYNMGQGSSPLHF
TRBV4-2	few	TRBJ2-1	NA	TGTGCCAGCAGCAGGGTGGTCGGATCTGGGTACAATGAGCAGTTCTTC	CASSRVVGSGYNEQFF
TRBV5-1	NA	TRBJ1-2	NA	TGCGCCAGCAGCTTGGATTCCTCCCCCTATGGCTACACCTTC	CASSLDSSPYGYTF
TRBV14	NA	TRBJ2-5	NA	TGTGCCAGCAGACCCATTACAGGGCTCAGAACTCAAGAGACCCAGTACTTC	CASRPITGLRTQETQYF
TRBV5-6	NA	TRBJ1-2	NA	TGTGCCTCCAAGCGCGGGGGTCCAGGCTACACCTTC	CASKRGGPGYTF
TRBV7-9	NA	TRBJ1-6	NA	TGTGCCAGCAGCTTAGACGGTTCACCCCTCCACTTT	CASSLDGSPLHF
TRBV20-1	few	TRBJ2-7	TRBD2	TGCAGTGCTAGAGATAGACTAGCGGGAAGCTCCTACGAGCAGTACTTC	CSARDRLAGSSYEQYF
TRBV29-1	NA	TRBJ2-3	NA	TGCAGCGTTGTTTATGGGAGCACAGATACGCAGTATTTT	CSVVYGSTDTQYF
TRBV3-1	once	TRBJ2-7	TRBD2	TGTGCCAGCAGCCAGCGGGGGGCCCTTTGGGAGCAGTACTTC	CASSQRGALWEQYF
TRBV2	NA	TRBJ2-2	NA	TGTGCCAGCAAAGGGGAAGGGGAGCTGTTTTTT	CASKGEGELFF
TRBV4-1	NA	TRBJ1-4	NA	TGCGCCAGCAGCCAAGATGACGGGGGAGAGGCAACTAATGAAAAACTGTTTTTT	CASSQDDGGEATNEKLFF
TRBV6-2/TRBV6-3	few	TRBJ2-2	TRBD1	TGTACCAGCGAGGGACAGGGTCGCGCCGGGGAGCTGTTTTTT	CTSEGQGRAGELFF
TRBV7-9	NA	TRBJ1-2	NA	TGTGCCAGCAGCCTAGTCCCTTCTCAGGGGTCGGGAGGCTACACCTTC	CASSLVPSQGSGGYTF
TRBV28	NA	TRBJ2-2	NA	TGTGCCAGCAGTCCCCCTGTCCGGGAGCTGTTTTTT	CASSPPVRELFF
TRBV29-1	few	TRBJ1-2	TRBD1	TGCAGCGTTGAAGATCGGAACAGGGGTGATCGAGGCTACACCTTC	CSVEDRNRGDRGYTF
TRBV10-3	NA	TRBJ2-5	TRBD2	TGTGCCATCAGTTCGCGGGGGGGCCAAGAGACCCAGTACTTC	CAISSRGGQETQYF
TRBV27	NA	TRBJ2-3	NA	TGTGCCAGCAGCACCTTCGGACAGAGTAGCACAGATACGCAGTATTTT	CASSTFGQSSTDTQYF
TRBV20-1	NA	TRBJ1-4	NA	TGCAGTGCTAGCTACGCCCGGGCAACTAACGAAAAACTGTTTTTT	CSASYARATNEKLFF
TRBV28	NA	TRBJ2-7	TRBD1	TGTGCCAGCAGTTCCCAGGGGGCCGGATCGACCGAGCAGTACTTC	CASSSQGAGSTEQYF
TRBV5-1	few	TRBJ2-7	NA	TGCGCCAGCAGCTTAATCGGGGGCGCCTACGAGCAGTACTTC	CASSLIGGAYEQYF
TRBV27	few	TRBJ2-5	NA	TGTGCCTCCCGTACAGGCGTCCAAGAGACCCAGTACTTC	CASRTGVQETQYF
TRBV20-1	NA	TRBJ2-7	TRBD1	TGCAGTGCAGTCAGGACAGGGGGTCCTCGGTCCTACGAGCAGTACTTC	CSAVRTGGPRSYEQYF
TRBV7-2	NA	TRBJ2-7	TRBD1	TGTGCCAGCAGCTTAGGCAGGGGGCTTACGTACGAGCAGTGCTTC	CASSLGRGLTYEQCF
TRBV29-1	few	TRBJ2-1	TRBD1	TGCAGCGTTGAAGACGACAGGGGGGAGGACAATGAGCAGTTCTTC	CSVEDDRGEDNEQFF